These 20 T cell receptor beta chains came from one sample sequenced in a study of regulatory T cells in long-lasting Graves disease. HTBI primers from iRepertoire and Arm-PCR of CDR3 regions yielded the TCR beta libraries. MiXCR, applied by TCRdb to the multiplex PCR reads, yields one record per CDR3 protein. This sample has some 280,000 distinct CDR3 sequences; 22% occur once, and the top ten carry more than 55%. Time point given: persistent/refractory GD, antithyroid drugs over 5 years with positive TRAb. PBMCs provided the RNA from which the TCR library was made. The source material was peripheral blood mononuclear cells (PBMCs), sampled when the disease was refractory, from a patient treated with antithyroid drugs. The receptors derive from a female donor with Graves disease.

This clonotype was detected many times. This chain connects TRBV18 to TRBJ1-6; 7 bases match TRBD1. CDR3 length: 13 residues. V gave up 6 bases and J gave up 10 bases; unmatched junction bases: 6. Germline lookup yields CDR1 KGHSH and CDR2 LQKENI. The CDR3 nucleotides are TGTGCCAGCTCCGGAACAGGGGACTCACCCCTCCACTTT. It translates to CASSGTGDSPLHF.

The sample holds a few counts of this clonotype. The CDR3: CAWSVPRFQETQYF. CDR3 coding DNA: TGTGCCTGGAGTGTACCCCGGTTCCAAGAGACCCAGTACTTC. The chain couples TRBV30 to TRBJ2-5; no definite D call. The CDR3 is made up of 14 amino acids. V dropped 0 bases and J dropped 1 base, with 9 bases sitting between them. In germline, CDR1 is GTSNPN, CDR2 SVGIG (reference sequence).

This rearrangement joins TRBV7-9 to TRBJ2-7, with D possibly being TRBD1 (6 bases). Trimming removed 0 bases from V and 6 bases from J, with 9 bases in between. This CDR3 contains 13 residues. Germline V gives CDR1 SEHNR, CDR2 FQNEAQ (reference sequence). The CDR3 bases are TGTGCCAGCAGCTTAGCCAACAGGGTCGAGCAGTACTTC. It is translated as CASSLANRVEQYF. Looking up the rest from reference TRBV7-9 and TRBJ2-7 gives the full variable domain: DTGVSQNPRHKITKRGQNVTFRCDPISEHNRLYWYRQTLGQGPEFLTYFQNEAQLEKSRLLSDRFSAERPKGSFSTLEIQRTEQGDSAMYLCASSLANRVEQYFGPGTRLTVT.

This sequence joins TRBV11-2 and TRBJ2-7, with D tentatively TRBD1 (5 bases). CDR3 length equals 13 residues. The ends were cut back, 8 bases at V and 1 base at J, with 12 bases in the middle. The germline CDR1 and CDR2 sequences are SGHAT and FQNNGV. This CDR3 is CASGQQPSYEQYF. CDR3 DNA: TGTGCCAGCGGACAACAACCTTCCTACGAGCAGTACTTC.

The gene calls are TRBV19 and TRBJ1-5; 7 bases fit TRBD1. Germline CDR1 reads LNHDA; CDR2 reads SQIVND (reference sequence). This CDR3 is built from 16 residues. V lost 7 bases, J lost 0 bases, and 9 bases stayed unmatched. The CDR3 nucleotides are TGTGCCAGTAAGACAGGGACTCATTATAGCAATCAGCCCCAGCATTTT. Protein: CASKTGTHYSNQPQHF.

The chain recombines TRBV18 with TRBJ1-1, with a weak D call TRBD1 (6 bases). CDR1 is KGHSH, CDR2 LQKENI, per germline. This CDR3 has 16 amino acids. Between the trimmed V and J ends, which lost 0 bases and 1 base, there was a span of 12 bases. CDR3 residues: CASSPPSQGSNTEAFF. The CDR3 nucleotides are TGTGCCAGCTCACCACCGAGTCAGGGGTCGAACACTGAAGCTTTCTTT.

Turning to this clonotype: A read error may explain this, as a much larger clone is one base away. Without the conserved terminal phenylalanine or tryptophan, this CDR3 likely stems from a read error. This chain uses TRBV2 with TRBJ1-1; D remains unclear. V lost 4 bases, J lost 8 bases, and 8 bases lay in between. This CDR3 has 11 amino acids. Germline V gene sequence: CDR1 SNHLY, CDR2 FYNNEI. CDR3: CASSGVIEAFL. The CDR3, as DNA: TGTGCCAGCAGTGGGGTCATCGAAGCTTTCCTT.

This clonotype was observed many times. This sequence joins TRBV14 and TRBJ2-7, with D maybe TRBD2 (6 bases). The V end was cut by 9 bases, the J end by 2 bases, with 11 bases between. CDR3 length: 12 amino acids. Germline V gene sequence: CDR1 SGHDN, CDR2 FVKESK. The CDR3 DNA reads as TGTGCCAGTGGGGAGGTCACCTACGAGCAGTACTTC. It yields the protein CASGEVTYEQYF.

The gene calls are TRBV7-2 and TRBJ2-2, with TRBD1 matching over 8 bases. The CDR3 sequence is 18 residues long. V was pared by 5 bases and J by 8 bases, with 19 bases of the junction left unmatched. CDR1 and CDR2 from the germline V gene are SGHTA and FQGNSA. The CDR3 region is CASSLEPTGVGRPGELFF. For the CDR3, the DNA is TGTGCCAGCAGCCTTGAACCGACAGGGGTAGGGCGGCCGGGGGAGCTGTTTTTT.

Note on this clonotype: The CDR3 end shows no conserved phenylalanine or tryptophan, and so a read error is likely. The chain carries TRBV3-1 and TRBJ2-7; 7 nucleotides line up with TRBD2. Germline-derived CDR1 and CDR2 are LGHDT and YNNKEL (reference sequence). The trim removed 4 bases at V and 7 bases at J, leaving 7 bases unmatched. The CDR3 has 13 residues. The CDR3 loop reads CASSPWVSGEQYL. For the CDR3, the DNA is TGTGCCAGCAGCCCCTGGGTTAGCGGGGAGCAGTACCTC.

This chain links TRBV6-2 or TRBV6-3 with TRBJ1-5, with TRBD1 as a possible D gene (5 bases). Germline lookup yields CDR1 MNHEY and CDR2 SVGEGT. The germline V and J ends were trimmed by 4 bases and 5 bases, with 15 bases remaining between them. This CDR3 contains 15 residues. CDR3 sequence reads: CASSSLGVGDQPQHF. Written as DNA, the CDR3 is TGTGCCAGCAGTTCCCTGGGGGTTGGCGATCAGCCCCAGCATTTT.

This clonotype was seen more than once but under ten times. This chain joins TRBV30 and TRBJ1-1, with 9 bases lining up with TRBD1. The CDR3 is 11 residues long. Losses at the gene ends were 2 bases for V and 14 bases for J; bases not matched to a gene: 6. Germline-derived CDR1 and CDR2 are GTSNPN and SVGIG (reference sequence). The CDR3 protein is CAWSTGTGRFF. Here the CDR3 DNA reads TGTGCCTGGAGTACCGGGACAGGGCGGTTCTTT.

This clonotype was seen a few times. The rearrangement links TRBV7-2 to TRBJ1-1; no clear D. The ends were cut back, 7 bases at V and 4 bases at J, with 13 bases in the middle. Germline V CDR1 and CDR2: SGHTA, FQGNSA. The CDR3 length is 13 residues. CDR3 amino acids: CASTRRMGTEAFF. The CDR3 DNA is TGTGCCAGCACCCGCCGGATGGGCACTGAAGCTTTCTTT.

The chain carries TRBV7-9 and TRBJ1-2, with D possibly TRBD1 on 5 matching bases. Deletions cut 7 bases from V and 4 bases from J, with 16 bases between. Germline V gene sequence: CDR1 SEHNR, CDR2 FQNEAQ (reference sequence). The CDR3 is 14 residues long. The CDR3 loop is CASNEPGRSYGYTF. CDR3 DNA: TGTGCCAGCAACGAACCAGGGCGTTCCTATGGCTACACCTTC.

This chain uses TRBV30 with TRBJ2-7; D gene ambiguous. The V gene lost 0 bases and the J gene lost 4 bases, with 13 bases spanning the gap. The CDR3 length is 14 residues. Germline values: CDR1 GTSNPN, CDR2 SVGIG (reference sequence). DNA of the CDR3: TGTGCCTGGAGTGTACCTCCGGACGGTTACGAGCAGTACTTC. Its protein is CAWSVPPDGYEQYF.

This clonotype was found many times. The chain carries TRBV30 and TRBJ1-1; tentative D call: TRBD1 (5 bases). The CDR3 consists of 13 residues. V was cut by 2 bases and J by 9 bases, with 16 bases left in between. Germline CDR1 and CDR2: GTSNPN and SVGIG (reference sequence). This CDR3 reads CAWSPSAGVKAFF. CDR3 in DNA: TGTGCCTGGAGTCCGAGTGCGGGGGTCAAAGCTTTCTTT.

This clonotype was counted at least ten times. The gene calls are TRBV10-3 and TRBJ2-7; 7 nucleotides match TRBD1. The CDR3 spans 15 residues. Trimming cost V 8 bases and J 5 bases; bases outside gene matches: 15. Germline CDR1 is ENHRY and CDR2 is SYGVKD. The CDR3 sequence: CAIRSQGDLLDEQYF. CDR3 DNA: TGTGCCATCCGCTCGCAGGGGGACCTCCTTGACGAGCAGTACTTC.

This clonotype was observed many times. V and J are TRBV28 and TRBJ2-7; D ambiguous. Trimming removed 5 bases from V and 0 bases from J, with 14 bases in between. Germline V gene sequence: CDR1 MDHEN, CDR2 SYDVKM. The CDR3 is 15 amino acids. The CDR3 reads CASSRRRNYSYEQYF. CDR3 in DNA: TGTGCCAGCAGTCGACGGCGGAACTACTCCTACGAGCAGTACTTC.

The table lists this clonotype with a few counts. The chain has TRBV20-1 and TRBJ1-5; D call uncertain. This CDR3 is built from 17 residues. Germline V gene data show CDR1 as DFQATT and CDR2 as SNEGSKA (reference sequence). Trimming left V 0 bases short and J 3 bases short, with 18 bases between. CDR3 coding DNA: TGCAGTGCTAGAGATCTAGAAGGAACGGAGCTCAATCAGCCCCAGCATTTT. Its translation is CSARDLEGTELNQPQHF.

The chain recombines TRBV6-1 with TRBJ2-2; no firm D call. Between the trimmed V and J ends, which lost 7 bases and 2 bases, there was a span of 8 bases. The CDR3 spans 13 residues. Germline V gives CDR1 MNHNS, CDR2 SASEGT. CDR3 nucleotide sequence: TGTGCCAGCATTCCGACAAACACCGGGGAGCTGTTTTTT. Its protein is CASIPTNTGELFF.